This TCR beta chain appears in the sequencing data of a study of blood T cell repertoires in COVID-19. As processed by the authors: Reference gene primer amplification gave nucleated cell count estimates. The table came from immunoSEQ multiplex PCR; TCRdb's copy has only in-frame clones and leaves some out. V, J and clone size are those of that table, while D and trimming were read from the DNA. The sample shows about 260,000 clones, 83% of them seen only once. V was clipped by 3 bases and J by 2 bases, with 10 bases between them. The germline gives CDR1 KGHSH, CDR2 LQKENI. The CDR3 length is 14 residues.

The TCR was taken from a woman between 45 and 65 years old who had recovered from COVID-19. V usage is TRBV18 and J usage is TRBJ1-1, with D tentatively TRBD1 (5 bases). Specimen: peripheral blood. This CDR3 reads CASSPAGKNTEAFF. For the CDR3, the DNA is TGTGCCAGCTCACCGGCAGGGAAAAACACTGAAGCTTTCTTT.